The 21 T cell receptor beta chains reported below all come from one sample, sequenced in a study of blood T cells in healthy people across ages. Sample-barcoded 5' priming and a J-beta primer mix drove a second PCR of roughly 6 to 12 cycles. TCRdb re-analysed the 5' RACE reads in MiXCR, keeping a single row per CDR3 protein. The data hold about 930,000 distinct CDR3 sequences, with under 35% observed a single time. These data also formed part of another study, on T cells of mothers and their children.

The sample taken for sequencing was blood. The receptors originated from a woman in her 40s in good health.

This clonotype was observed once. The chain uses TRBV20-1 and TRBJ1-2; 11 positions match TRBD1. The CDR3 runs 13 residues. The J segment lost 8 bases and the V segment lost 4 bases, leaving 6 bases of the junction unmatched. Germline V gene data show CDR1 as DFQATT and CDR2 as SNEGSKA (reference sequence). CDR3 residues: CSATDRGRRGYTF. CDR3 sequence (DNA): TGCAGTGCTACGGACAGGGGGCGCCGAGGCTACACCTTC.

This clonotype occurred many times. The chain has TRBV7-2 and TRBJ1-3; the D gene is possibly TRBD1 (5 bases). Trimming took off 5 bases at V and 0 bases at J, with 11 bases between the two ends. Germline loops: CDR1 SGHTA, CDR2 FQGNSA. This CDR3 contains 15 residues. CDR3 coding DNA: TGTGCCAGCAGCCTAGGGGTCCGCTCTGGAAACACCATATATTTT. It yields the protein CASSLGVRSGNTIYF.

This rearrangement joins TRBV20-1 to TRBJ1-1; 8 nucleotides line up with TRBD1. V lost 2 bases, J lost 14 bases, and 13 bases stayed unmatched. The CDR3 is 13 residues long. Germline V gene lookup returns CDR1 DFQATT and CDR2 SNEGSKA (reference sequence). The CDR3 region has the DNA TGCAGTGCTAGATTGACAGGGGTGGAGCAATGGTTCTTT. Translation gives CSARLTGVEQWFF.

The rearrangement uses TRBV20-1 and TRBJ1-4; 8 nucleotides match TRBD1. CDR1 and CDR2 (germline): DFQATT, SNEGSKA (reference sequence). Trimming cost V 2 bases and J 3 bases; bases outside gene matches: 5. There are 15 residues in the CDR3. The CDR3: CSARPTGGANEKLFF. The CDR3 DNA follows: TGCAGTGCTAGACCTACAGGGGGGGCTAATGAAAAACTGTTTTTT.

Note on this clonotype: A much bigger clone sits one base away, suggesting this may be a read error. The chain's CDR3 is CTSSTSSYNEQFF. In nucleotides, the CDR3 is TGTACCAGCAGCACCTCATCCTACAATGAGCAGTTCTTC. V gene TRBV7-2 combines with J gene TRBJ2-1, with D hard to call. Per germline, CDR1 SGHTA and CDR2 FQGNSA. Deletions cut 5 bases from V and 1 base from J, with 6 bases between. The CDR3 loop spans 13 amino acids.

This clonotype showed up many times. The CDR3 DNA reads TGTGCCAGCAGCTTAGGTCCGGGAAAGAACGAGCAGTACTTC. Protein product: CASSLGPGKNEQYF. The chain is built from TRBV7-2 and TRBJ2-7; weak D call: TRBD2 (5 bases). The CDR3 has 14 residues. Germline V lookup: CDR1 SGHTA, CDR2 FQGNSA. The V end lost 1 base, the J end lost 5 bases, and 12 bases lay between the germline ends. The full variable domain, in which reference TRBV7-2 and TRBJ2-7 provide the parts outside the CDR3, is GAGVSQSPSNKVTEKGKDVELRCDPISGHTALYWYRQSLGQGLEFLIYFQGNSAPDKSGLPSDRFSAERTGGSVSTLTIQRTQQEDSAVYLCASSLGPGKNEQYFGPGTRLTVT.

This clonotype was found a few times. This rearrangement joins TRBV20-1 to TRBJ2-7; D tentatively reads TRBD1 or TRBD2 (6 bases each). Between the trimmed V and J ends, which lost 3 bases and 1 base, there was a span of 19 bases. The CDR3 has 16 amino acids. Germline V gene sequence: CDR1 DFQATT, CDR2 SNEGSKA (reference sequence). The DNA for the CDR3 is TGCAGTGCTAGTATGCCCGGGGGCGCCCGGTCCTACGAGCAGTACTTC. Amino acid sequence: CSASMPGGARSYEQYF.

V and J are TRBV5-1 and TRBJ2-5; tentatively, D is TRBD1 or TRBD2 (5 bases each). The V end was cut by 4 bases, the J end by 2 bases, with 15 bases between. CDR1 is SGHRS, CDR2 YFSETQ, per germline. The CDR3 is 15 residues long. In DNA, the CDR3 is TGCGCCAGCAGCGAGTCAGATGGGGGTCAAGAGACCCAGTACTTC. Amino acids: CASSESDGGQETQYF.

This clonotype was recorded at least ten times. J is TRBJ2-7 and V is TRBV28; the D gene is possibly TRBD1 (6 bases). The germline gives CDR1 MDHEN, CDR2 SYDVKM. V lost 2 bases to trimming and J lost 0 bases, with 11 bases between them. The CDR3 spans 15 residues. The CDR3 bases are TGTGCCAGCAGTTTACTGACAGGCGTCTCCTACGAGCAGTACTTC. As protein: CASSLLTGVSYEQYF.

This sequence joins TRBV7-8 and TRBJ2-5; D is perhaps TRBD1 (5 bases). The CDR3 runs 15 residues. Trimming pared 2 bases from V and 2 bases from J, leaving 12 bases between. Germline V gene lookup returns CDR1 SGHVS and CDR2 FQNEAQ. The CDR3 DNA reads TGTGCCAGCAGCTTAATGCAGGGCCGACAAGAGACCCAGTACTTC. Translated: CASSLMQGRQETQYF.

The gene calls are TRBV10-3 and TRBJ2-3; D remains unclear. The CDR3 length is 15 residues. Germline V lookup: CDR1 ENHRY, CDR2 SYGVKD. V was clipped by 6 bases and J by 0 bases, with 13 bases between them. The CDR3 coding sequence is TGTGCCATCAGATCAAATCCGCGTAGCACAGATACGCAGTATTTT. It yields the protein CAIRSNPRSTDTQYF.

V usage is TRBV12-3 or TRBV12-4 and J usage is TRBJ2-7; D gene unclear. CDR3 size: 12 residues. Trimming took 6 bases from V and 6 from J, leaving 12 bases between them. CDR3 DNA sequence: TGTGCCAGCAGCAGCCCCCCGGCCGAGCAGTACTTC. Protein: CASSSPPAEQYF.

This sequence joins TRBV3-1 and TRBJ1-1; D perhaps matches TRBD1 (6 bases). CDR1 is LGHDT and CDR2 is YNNKEL in the germline V gene (reference sequence). The CDR3 runs 14 residues. V lost 4 bases and J 7 bases, leaving 16 bases between the germline ends. The CDR3 region is CASSREIGGREAFF. The CDR3 coding sequence is TGTGCCAGCAGCCGGGAGATTGGGGGCCGTGAAGCTTTCTTT. Full variable domain (missing parts from reference TRBV3-1 and TRBJ1-1): DTAVSQTPKYLVTQMGNDKSIKCEQNLGHDTMYWYKQDSKKFLKIMFSYNNKELIINETVPNRFSPKSPDKAHLNLHINSLELGDSAVYFCASSREIGGREAFFGQGTRLTVV.

Note on this clonotype: One base away lies a much larger clone, so this may be a sequencing read error. The chain recombines TRBV7-9 with TRBJ2-1, with a possible D match to TRBD2 (5 bases). CDR3 length: 14 amino acids. From germline, CDR1 is SEHNR and CDR2 FQNEAQ (reference sequence). The CDR3 here is CASSPKRVCNGQFF. The CDR3 coding sequence is TGTGCCAGCAGCCCGAAGAGGGTTTGTAATGGGCAGTTCTTC.

The chain couples TRBV2 to TRBJ1-6, with D perhaps matching TRBD1 (5 bases). V was pared by 6 bases and J by 10 bases, with 10 bases between. The CDR3 has 12 residues. Germline V gene lookup returns CDR1 SNHLY and CDR2 FYNNEI. The CDR3 DNA sequence: TGTGCCAGCAGCAGACAGCAATCACCCCTCCACTTT. Its protein is CASSRQQSPLHF.

This clonotype was counted at least ten times. V gene TRBV6-2 or TRBV6-3 combines with J gene TRBJ1-2; D is unresolved. The V gene lost 2 bases and the J gene lost 5 bases, with 9 bases spanning the gap. This CDR3 is 13 amino acids long. Germline lookup yields CDR1 MNHEY and CDR2 SVGEGT. The CDR3 region is CASSYVDTYGYTF. The CDR3 DNA reads as TGTGCCAGCAGTTACGTTGACACTTATGGCTACACCTTC.

This clonotype was counted a few times. The chain carries TRBV28 and TRBJ2-1; TRBD2 agrees at 10 bases. Germline V gene data show CDR1 as MDHEN and CDR2 as SYDVKM. The CDR3 contains 16 residues. V lost 3 bases to trimming and J lost 6 bases; unmatched junction nucleotides: 8. The CDR3 reads CASSFGLAGALNEQFF. Here the CDR3 DNA reads TGTGCCAGCAGTTTTGGGCTAGCGGGGGCCCTCAATGAGCAGTTCTTC.

This clonotype was counted at least ten times. The gene calls are TRBV6-5 and TRBJ1-2, with 8 bases fitting TRBD1. Trimming took 0 bases from V and 4 from J; bases not matched to a gene: 1. CDR1 MNHEY and CDR2 SVGAGI come from the germline V gene. This CDR3 region has 14 residues. DNA for the CDR3: TGTGCCAGCAGTTACTCCCAGGGGGCCTATGGCTACACCTTC. Translating it yields CASSYSQGAYGYTF.

V is TRBV6-5 and J is TRBJ1-2; D perhaps matches TRBD1 (6 bases). The CDR3 runs 16 residues. Germline V gene sequence: CDR1 MNHEY, CDR2 SVGAGI. V was cut by 5 bases and J by 8 bases, with 24 bases left in between. In nucleotides, the CDR3 is TGTGCCAGCAGTAATACGCCGGGACACAAGTGGAGGGGCTACACCTTC. This sequence encodes CASSNTPGHKWRGYTF.

This clonotype was picked up a small number of times. The V call is TRBV18, the J call TRBJ1-2; 7 bases are shared with TRBD1. From germline, CDR1 is KGHSH and CDR2 LQKENI. The ends lost 3 bases at V and 8 bases at J; junction bases unmatched: 3. CDR3 size: 12 residues. The CDR3 coding sequence is TGTGCCAGCTCACCTGACAGGGAAGGCTACACCTTC. It specifies CASSPDREGYTF.

A few counts support this clonotype. This rearrangement joins TRBV3-1 to TRBJ2-2; 10 bases are a match to TRBD2. From germline, CDR1 is LGHDT and CDR2 YNNKEL (reference sequence). This CDR3 is 18 amino acids long. The V and J ends lost 1 base and 2 bases, in that order; junction bases with no gene match: 7. The CDR3 here is CASSQVSLAGDNTGELFF. DNA of the CDR3: TGTGCCAGCAGCCAAGTTAGTCTAGCGGGGGACAACACCGGGGAGCTGTTTTTT.